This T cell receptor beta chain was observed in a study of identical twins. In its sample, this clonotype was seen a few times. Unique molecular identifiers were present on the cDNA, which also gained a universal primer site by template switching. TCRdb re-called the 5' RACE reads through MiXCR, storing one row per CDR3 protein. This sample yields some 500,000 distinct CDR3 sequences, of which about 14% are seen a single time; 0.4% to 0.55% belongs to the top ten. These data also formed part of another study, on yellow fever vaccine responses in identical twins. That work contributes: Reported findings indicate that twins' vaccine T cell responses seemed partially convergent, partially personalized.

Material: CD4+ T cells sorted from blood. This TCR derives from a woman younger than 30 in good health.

The CDR3: CSVLRGNTDTQYF. The CDR3 DNA is TGCAGCGTACTCAGGGGGAACACAGATACGCAGTATTTT. The J gene is TRBJ2-3, the V gene TRBV29-1, with TRBD1 matching 7 bases. V was pared by 6 bases and J by 2 bases, with 5 bases of the junction left unmatched. The CDR3 runs to 13 residues. Germline assignment: CDR1 SQVTM and CDR2 ANQGSEA.